This T cell receptor beta chain is drawn from a study of cytomegalovirus exposure and HLA in healthy donors. Study conclusions and caveats: Certain indistinguishable V segments, among them TRBV6-2 and TRBV6-3, were excluded. The classifier was said to identify cytomegalovirus status with high specificity and sensitivity.

The CDR3 extends over 16 amino acids. This clone showed up just once. Its antigen is unidentified. Both 60 Vbeta primers and 13 Jbeta primers went into the PCR. TCRdb keeps only in-frame clones here, not all; method: immunoSEQ multiplex PCR. The table shows around 100,000 clones, with around 77% occurring only once. The TCR sequence derives from a young man in good health and CMV-seronegative. The rearrangement uses TRBV21-1 and TRBJ2-7; the table calls TRBD1, which could not be checked here. TRBV21-1 is reported as a pseudogene. The material sequenced was PBMCs. In nucleotides, the CDR3 is TGTGCCAGCAGCCCCCTCTGGACAGGGAGCTCCTACGAGCAGTACTTC. It specifies CASSPLWTGSSYEQYF.